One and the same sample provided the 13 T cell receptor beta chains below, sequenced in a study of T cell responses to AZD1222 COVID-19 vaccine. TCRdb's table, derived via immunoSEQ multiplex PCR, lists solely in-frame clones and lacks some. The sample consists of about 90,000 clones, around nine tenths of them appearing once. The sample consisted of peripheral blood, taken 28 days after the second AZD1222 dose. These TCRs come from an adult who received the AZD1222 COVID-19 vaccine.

The CDR3 nucleotides are TGCAGCGTTAGGCTCCGGGACAGGGGAGGGCCGACCTACGAGCAGTACTTC. It codes for CSVRLRDRGGPTYEQYF. The V gene is TRBV29-1, the J gene TRBJ2-7; 10 bases are shared with TRBD1. The CDR3 has 17 amino acids. Germline values: CDR1 SQVTM, CDR2 ANQGSEA. V was pared by 5 bases and J by 2 bases, with 15 bases of the junction left unmatched.

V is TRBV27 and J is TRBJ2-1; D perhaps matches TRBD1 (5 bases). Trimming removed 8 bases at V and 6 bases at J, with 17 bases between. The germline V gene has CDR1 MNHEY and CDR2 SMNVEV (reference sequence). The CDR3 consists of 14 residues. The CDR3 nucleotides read TGTGCCAGCTACCTTTCGACAGAGTCCAATGAGCAGTTCTTC. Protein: CASYLSTESNEQFF.

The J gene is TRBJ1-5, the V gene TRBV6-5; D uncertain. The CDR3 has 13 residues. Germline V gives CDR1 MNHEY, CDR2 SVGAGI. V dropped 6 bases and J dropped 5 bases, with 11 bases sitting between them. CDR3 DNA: TGTGCCAGCAGACCGGCGTGGGATCAGCCCCAGCATTTT. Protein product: CASRPAWDQPQHF.

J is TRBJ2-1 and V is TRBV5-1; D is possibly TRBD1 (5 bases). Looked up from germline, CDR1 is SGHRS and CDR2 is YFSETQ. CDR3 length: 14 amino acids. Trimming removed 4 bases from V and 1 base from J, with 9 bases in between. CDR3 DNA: TGCGCCAGCAGCAAAGACAGATCCTACAATGAGCAGTTCTTC. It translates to CASSKDRSYNEQFF.

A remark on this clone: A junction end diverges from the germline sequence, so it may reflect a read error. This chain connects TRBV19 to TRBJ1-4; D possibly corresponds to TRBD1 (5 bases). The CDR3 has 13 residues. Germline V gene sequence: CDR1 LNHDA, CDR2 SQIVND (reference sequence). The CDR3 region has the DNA TGTGCCAGTAGGATAGGACAAGATGAAAAACTGTTTTTT. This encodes CASRIGQDEKLFF. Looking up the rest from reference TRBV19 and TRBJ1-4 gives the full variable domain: DGGITQSPKYLFRKEGQNVTLSCEQNLNHDAMYWYRQDPGQGLRLIYYSQIVNDFQKGDIAEGYSVSREKKESFPLTVTSAQKNPTAFYLCASRIGQDEKLFFGSGTQLSVL.

The CDR3 region is CASRSRDRPGYTF. The CDR3 DNA sequence: TGTGCCAGTCGGTCCCGGGACAGGCCTGGCTACACCTTC. The V and J genes are TRBV19 and TRBJ1-2, with TRBD1 identical over 8 bases. In germline, CDR1 is LNHDA, CDR2 SQIVND (reference sequence). The ends lost 8 bases at V and 7 bases at J; junction bases unmatched: 9. This CDR3 has 13 amino acids.

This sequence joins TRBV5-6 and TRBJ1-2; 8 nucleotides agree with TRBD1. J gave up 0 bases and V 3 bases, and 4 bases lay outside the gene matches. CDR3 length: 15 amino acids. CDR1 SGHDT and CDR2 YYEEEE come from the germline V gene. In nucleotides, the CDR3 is TGTGCCAGCAGCTGGCAACAGGGGGCTAACTATGGCTACACCTTC. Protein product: CASSWQQGANYGYTF.

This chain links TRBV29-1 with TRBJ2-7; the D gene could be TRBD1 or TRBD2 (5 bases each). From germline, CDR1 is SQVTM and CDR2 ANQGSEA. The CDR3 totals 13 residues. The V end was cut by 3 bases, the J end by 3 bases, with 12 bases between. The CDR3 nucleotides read TGCAGCGTTGACGGGCAGGGAGACTACGAGCAGTACTTC. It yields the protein CSVDGQGDYEQYF.

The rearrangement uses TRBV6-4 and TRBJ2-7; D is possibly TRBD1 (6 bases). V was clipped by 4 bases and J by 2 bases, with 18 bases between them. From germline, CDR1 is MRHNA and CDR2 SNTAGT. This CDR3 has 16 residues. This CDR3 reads CASSVLFRGITYEQYF. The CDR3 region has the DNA TGTGCCAGCAGTGTATTATTTAGGGGGATCACCTACGAGCAGTACTTC.

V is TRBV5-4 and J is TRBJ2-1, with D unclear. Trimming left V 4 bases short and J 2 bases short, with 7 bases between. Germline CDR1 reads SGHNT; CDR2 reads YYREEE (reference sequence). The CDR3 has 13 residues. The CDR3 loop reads CASSTDPYNEQFF. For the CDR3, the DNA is TGTGCCAGCAGCACCGACCCCTACAATGAGCAGTTCTTC.

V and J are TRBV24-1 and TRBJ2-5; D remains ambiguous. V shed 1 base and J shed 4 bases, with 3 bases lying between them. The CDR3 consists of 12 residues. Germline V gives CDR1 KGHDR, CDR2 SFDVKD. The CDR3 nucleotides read TGTGCCACCAGTGATTTCGGAGAGACCCAGTACTTC. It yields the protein CATSDFGETQYF.

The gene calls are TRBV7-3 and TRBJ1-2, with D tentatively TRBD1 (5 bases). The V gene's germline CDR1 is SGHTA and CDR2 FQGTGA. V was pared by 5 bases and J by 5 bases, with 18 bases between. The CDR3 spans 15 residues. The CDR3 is CASSPGMGRGYGYTF. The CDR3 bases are TGTGCCAGCAGCCCCGGTATGGGAAGGGGTTATGGCTACACCTTC. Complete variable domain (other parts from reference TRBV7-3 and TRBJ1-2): GAGVSQTPSNKVTEKGKYVELRCDPISGHTALYWYRQSLGQGPEFLIYFQGTGAADDSGLPNDRFFAVRPEGSVSTLKIQRTERGDSAVYLCASSPGMGRGYGYTFGSGTRLTVV.

The CDR3 reads CASSESGSGGASEQFF. In DNA form, the CDR3 reads TGTGCCAGCAGTGAGTCTGGGAGCGGGGGGGCCAGTGAGCAGTTCTTC. The chain couples TRBV6-1 to TRBJ2-1, with 10 bases identical to TRBD2. CDR1 is MNHNS, CDR2 SASEGT, per germline. The CDR3 runs to 16 residues. V was pared by 3 bases and J by 9 bases, with 11 bases of the junction left unmatched.